Below are 8 T cell receptor beta chains sequenced from a single sample in a study of blood T cell repertoires in COVID-19. Sequencing was performed with immunoSEQ multiplex PCR; in TCRdb, only in-frame clones are kept and a portion is missing. The table has some 150,000 clones, about 89% seen once; the top ten hold around 2.9%. Sequencing was carried out using peripheral blood. The receptor source for this set is a man in his 60s with active or convalescent COVID-19.

This chain uses TRBV4-3 with TRBJ2-7; no clear D gene. The CDR3 has 16 residues. The germline gives CDR1 LGHNA, CDR2 YSLEER. V lost 1 base, J lost 0 bases, and 13 bases lay in between. The DNA of the CDR3 is TGCGCCAGCAGCCAAGCGCGCGGAATTAGCTCCTACGAGCAGTACTTC. Translation gives CASSQARGISSYEQYF.

The rearrangement joins TRBV18 to TRBJ2-5; a possible D gene is TRBD1 (6 bases). CDR3 size: 13 residues. V lost 2 bases, J lost 5 bases, and 9 bases lay in between. Germline CDR1 reads KGHSH; CDR2 reads LQKENI. The CDR3 sequence: CASSPNRDETQYF. CDR3 in DNA: TGTGCCAGCTCACCAAACAGGGACGAGACCCAGTACTTC.

The chain recombines TRBV30 with TRBJ1-2; a possible D gene is TRBD1 (6 bases). Germline V gives CDR1 GTSNPN, CDR2 SVGIG (reference sequence). The CDR3 loop spans 14 amino acids. V lost 0 bases and J 3 bases, leaving 11 bases between the germline ends. In nucleotides, the CDR3 is TGTGCCTGGAGTGTAAAGGACAGCCACTATGGCTACACCTTC. Translation: CAWSVKDSHYGYTF.

The J gene is TRBJ2-1, the V gene TRBV28; tentatively, D is TRBD2 (5 bases). This CDR3 region has 11 residues. Germline lookup yields CDR1 MDHEN and CDR2 SYDVKM. Trimming pared 6 bases from V and 9 bases from J, leaving 9 bases between. This chain's CDR3 is CASRGVVEQFF. Written as DNA, the CDR3 is TGTGCCAGCAGGGGAGTGGTTGAGCAGTTCTTC.

This clone was observed once. The chain joins TRBV6-5 to TRBJ1-5; possibly TRBD1 for D (6 bases). The CDR3 covers 14 residues. Germline V gene sequence: CDR1 MNHEY, CDR2 SVGAGI. V was clipped by 8 bases and J by 2 bases, with 13 bases between them. The CDR3 reads CASSGGAGNQPQHF. CDR3 in DNA: TGTGCCAGCTCGGGGGGGGCGGGCAATCAGCCCCAGCATTTT.

The chain has TRBV28 and TRBJ1-3; D remains unclear. The V and J ends lost 2 bases and 3 bases respectively, with 14 bases between them. The CDR3 consists of 16 residues. Germline CDR1 and CDR2: MDHEN and SYDVKM. The CDR3 reads CASSLGRGLSGNTIYF. CDR3 coding DNA: TGTGCCAGCAGTTTAGGTAGAGGGTTAAGTGGAAACACCATATATTTT.

The CDR3 DNA reads as TGTGCCACCAGTGCACCGGGACTACCCGAAAAACTGTTTTTT. Translation gives CATSAPGLPEKLFF. The J gene is TRBJ1-4, the V gene TRBV24-1; D possibly corresponds to TRBD1 (5 bases). CDR1 KGHDR and CDR2 SFDVKD come from the germline V gene. V gave up 5 bases and J gave up 8 bases, with 14 bases separating them. The CDR3 spans 14 residues.

This chain uses TRBV7-9 with TRBJ1-1, with 9 bases matching TRBD1. J was trimmed by 5 bases and V by 0 bases; bases with no gene match: 10. Looked up from germline, CDR1 is SEHNR and CDR2 is FQNEAQ (reference sequence). This CDR3 has 17 amino acids. The CDR3 loop is CASSLAPQTGGVTEAFF. The CDR3 DNA sequence: TGTGCCAGCAGCTTAGCTCCCCAGACAGGGGGGGTGACTGAAGCTTTCTTT.